This T cell receptor (beta chain) comes out of a study of cytomegalovirus exposure and HLA in healthy donors. The data were produced by immunoSEQ multiplex PCR, yet TCRdb's version contains in-frame clones alone and is incomplete. The sample lists 150,000 to 200,000 clones; 85% were seen once. CDR1 SGHVS and CDR2 FQNEAQ come from the germline V gene. V was clipped by 1 base and J by 8 bases, with 14 bases between them. There are 15 residues in the CDR3. This TCR was recovered from a man aged 30 to 45 in good health and CMV-seropositive. The sequencing sample was made of PBMCs. The chain employs TRBV7-8 and TRBJ1-4; D is unresolved. CDR3 DNA: TGTGCCAGCAGCTTAGATATCCGGGATCCAGAAAAACTGTTTTTT. Encoded protein: CASSLDIRDPEKLFF.